This TCR beta chain is from a study of breast tumors, draining lymph nodes, adjacent tissues. The ends were cut back, 4 bases at V and 12 bases at J, with 22 bases in the middle. Germline values: CDR1 DFQATT, CDR2 SNEGSKA (reference sequence). The length of the CDR3 is 14 residues. Samples came from axillary lymph nodes draining the breast cancer. TCRdb ran MiXCR on the multiplex PCR reads and lists one entry per CDR3 protein. The sample shows more than 85,000 distinct CDR3 sequences, approximately 22% of them seen only once. With regard to this clonotype: Its matching antigen is unknown.

Broader study findings: Tumor and nontumor repertoires were significantly more similar in luminal-like than in basal-like breast cancer. That most tumor T cells come from lymph nodes remained unproven. Compared with lymph nodes, tumors were less diverse; compared with nontumor tissue, more.

The V call is TRBV20-1, the J call TRBJ2-1; tentative D call: TRBD1 (7 bases). The material sequenced was axillary lymph node tissue. The receptor's source is a female donor with breast cancer. Some clones in this sample may be carry-over from other donors' samples. For the CDR3, the DNA is TGCAGTGCTACAGGACGGGGACTTACAGGGGTGCAGTTCTTC. Encoded protein: CSATGRGLTGVQFF.